The 18 T cell receptor beta chains presented below share a single source sample, sequenced in a study of Ad26.COV2.S vaccination and SARS-CoV-2 variants. The treatment is: around 19 received Ad26.COV2.S at low or high dose, single or two shots; about five received placebo; per-sample allocation not given. Day 63 after the first injection of vaccine or placebo was the sampling time. The protocol was immunoSEQ multiplex PCR, while the TCRdb copy is restricted to in-frame clones and leaves out a portion. The sample includes more than 300,000 clones, 86% of them seen just once. The source material was peripheral blood, sampled in a trial of Ad26.COV2.S vaccine versus placebo. Source of these receptors: a person aged 18-65 years who received the Ad26.COV2.S COVID-19 vaccine or a placebo.

The chain has TRBV3-1 (or the pseudogene TRBV3-2) and TRBJ2-7; 9 nucleotides agree with TRBD2. Trimming removed 1 base from V and 4 bases from J; junction bases left unmatched: 5. The CDR3 is 15 residues long. Germline loops: CDR1 LGHDT, CDR2 YNNKEL (reference sequence). Here the CDR3 reads CASSQGSGSKYEQYF. In DNA form, the CDR3 reads TGTGCCAGCAGCCAAGGTAGCGGGAGTAAATACGAGCAGTACTTC.

The rearrangement uses TRBV6-5 and TRBJ2-7, with a possible D match to TRBD2 (7 bases). CDR3 length: 14 amino acids. From germline, CDR1 is MNHEY and CDR2 SVGAGI. Between the trimmed V and J ends, which lost 2 bases and 2 bases, there was a span of 10 bases. The CDR3: CASSYAGAPYEQYF. CDR3 DNA: TGTGCCAGCAGTTACGCGGGGGCTCCCTACGAGCAGTACTTC.

As to this clone: This sample includes further DNA sequences coding for the same CDR3. The chain has TRBV7-9 and TRBJ2-3; no firm D call. V was clipped by 5 bases and J by 2 bases, with 2 bases between them. This CDR3 contains 11 residues. Per the germline V gene, CDR1 is SEHNR and CDR2 is FQNEAQ (reference sequence). This chain's CDR3 is CASSPTDTQYF. The DNA of the CDR3 is TGTGCCAGCAGCCCCACAGATACGCAGTATTTT.

The chain combines TRBV20-1 with TRBJ2-7, with a tentative D call TRBD2 (5 bases). Between the trimmed V and J ends, which lost 4 bases and 4 bases, there was a span of 8 bases. The CDR3 totals 11 residues. The germline CDR1 and CDR2 sequences are DFQATT and SNEGSKA (reference sequence). The CDR3 region is CSANRGYEQYF. In DNA, the CDR3 is TGCAGTGCTAATCGGGGATACGAGCAGTACTTC.

This chain connects TRBV7-9 to TRBJ2-3; possible D gene TRBD2, 7 bases. CDR1 SEHNR and CDR2 FQNEAQ come from the germline V gene (reference sequence). The CDR3 loop spans 15 amino acids. V was pared by 3 bases and J by 5 bases, with 15 bases between. This CDR3 reads CASSFWGGLRDTQYF. CDR3 sequence (DNA): TGTGCCAGCAGCTTTTGGGGGGGCCTAAGAGATACGCAGTATTTT.

The chain joins TRBV28 to TRBJ2-7, with a tentative D call TRBD2 (6 bases). Germline V gene data show CDR1 as MDHEN and CDR2 as SYDVKM. The CDR3 runs to 14 residues. Trimming shortened V by 5 bases and J by 6 bases, and 17 bases separated the two germline ends. Here the CDR3 reads CASSGGTHPSEQYF. The CDR3 DNA follows: TGTGCCAGCAGTGGCGGGACCCATCCCAGCGAGCAGTACTTC.

This chain uses TRBV11-1 with TRBJ1-5, with D perhaps matching TRBD1 (6 bases). The V end was cut by 6 bases, the J end by 7 bases, with 13 bases between. CDR3 length: 13 residues. Germline loops: CDR1 SGHAT, CDR2 FQDESV (reference sequence). For the CDR3, the DNA is TGTGCCAGCAGTCAGACAGGAAGCCAGCCCCAGCATTTT. The encoded protein is CASSQTGSQPQHF.

The chain joins TRBV15 to TRBJ2-1; 8 nucleotides align to TRBD2. The CDR3 sequence is 15 residues long. V was clipped by 0 bases and J by 6 bases; unmatched bases: 4. Germline CDR1 reads LNHNV; CDR2 reads YYDKDF (reference sequence). This chain's CDR3 is CATSREDSGINEQFF. The DNA of the CDR3 is TGTGCCACCAGCAGAGAGGATAGCGGGATCAATGAGCAGTTCTTC. Drawing the rest from reference TRBV15 and TRBJ2-1, the complete variable domain is DAMVIQNPRYQVTQFGKPVTLSCSQTLNHNVMYWYQQKSSQAPKLLFHYYDKDFNNEADTPDNFQSRRPNTSFCFLDIRSPGLGDTAMYLCATSREDSGINEQFFGPGTRLTVL.

The chain combines TRBV19 with TRBJ2-7; tentative D call: TRBD1 (5 bases). Germline V gene lookup returns CDR1 LNHDA and CDR2 SQIVND (reference sequence). Trimming cost V 5 bases and J 6 bases, with 11 bases left between them. This CDR3 has 12 amino acids. The chain's CDR3 is CASSPHRGEQYF. CDR3 coding DNA: TGTGCCAGTAGTCCCCATAGGGGCGAGCAGTACTTC. Full variable domain (rest looked up from reference TRBV19 and TRBJ2-7): DGGITQSPKYLFRKEGQNVTLSCEQNLNHDAMYWYRQDPGQGLRLIYYSQIVNDFQKGDIAEGYSVSREKKESFPLTVTSAQKNPTAFYLCASSPHRGEQYFGPGTRLTVT.

The rearrangement links TRBV11-1 to TRBJ2-2; TRBD2 is a possible D gene (6 bases). Germline CDR1 is SGHAT and CDR2 is FQDESV (reference sequence). Deletions cut 2 bases from V and 7 bases from J, with 11 bases between. This CDR3 region has 14 residues. CDR3 sequence reads: CASSLKRLGGELFF. CDR3 coding DNA: TGTGCCAGCAGCTTAAAAAGACTAGGCGGGGAGCTGTTTTTT.

This rearrangement joins TRBV19 to TRBJ1-6; possible D gene TRBD1, 6 bases. The V end lost 4 bases, the J end lost 8 bases, and 12 bases lay between the germline ends. The CDR3 covers 14 residues. The germline CDR1 and CDR2 sequences are LNHDA and SQIVND (reference sequence). The CDR3 DNA follows: TGTGCCAGTAGTAGCCGGGGGCTGTATTCACCCCTCCACTTT. Translated: CASSSRGLYSPLHF.

In its sample, this clone was seen a few times. The chain combines TRBV9 with TRBJ1-5; no firm D call. V was shortened by 1 base and J by 7 bases, with 9 bases between the two germline ends. There are 13 residues in the CDR3. The V gene's germline CDR1 is SGDLS and CDR2 YYNGEE. The CDR3 DNA sequence: TGTGCCAGCAGCGTATCCGTGGGGCAGCCCCAGCATTTT. It is translated as CASSVSVGQPQHF.

This clone is categorized as large. V is TRBV13 and J is TRBJ1-2; a possible D gene is TRBD1 (6 bases). The germline V gene encodes CDR1 PRHDT and CDR2 FYEKMQ (reference sequence). This CDR3 region has 14 residues. Deletions cut 5 bases from V and 4 bases from J, with 14 bases between. The CDR3 DNA reads TGTGCCAGCAGCCCACAGGGAGGTGGCTATGGCTACACCTTC. This encodes CASSPQGGGYGYTF.

The rearrangement uses TRBV2 and TRBJ2-5, with D tentatively TRBD1 or TRBD2 (5 bases each). The V end lost 5 bases, the J end lost 5 bases, and 12 bases lay between the germline ends. CDR1 is SNHLY and CDR2 is FYNNEI in the germline V gene. This CDR3 has 13 amino acids. The CDR3 DNA is TGTGCCAGCAGTCTCCAGGGCGGGGAGACCCAGTACTTC. Translated, it gives CASSLQGGETQYF.

V gene TRBV5-6 combines with J gene TRBJ2-7; 8 bases fit TRBD1. CDR3 length equals 14 residues. After removal of 3 bases from V and 4 bases from J, the junction contained 6 bases not matched to a gene. CDR1 is SGHDT and CDR2 is YYEEEE in the germline V gene. This CDR3 reads CASSWVHRGYEQYF. The CDR3 DNA reads TGTGCCAGCAGCTGGGTCCACAGGGGGTACGAGCAGTACTTC. Full variable domain (outside the CDR3, taken from reference TRBV5-6 and TRBJ2-7): DAGVTQSPTHLIKTRGQQVTLRCSPKSGHDTVSWYQQALGQGPQFIFQYYEEEERQRGNFPDRFSGHQFPNYSSELNVNALLLGDSALYLCASSWVHRGYEQYFGPGTRLTVT.

The chain employs TRBV5-1 and TRBJ2-6, with D hard to call. In germline, CDR1 is SGHRS, CDR2 YFSETQ. The CDR3 has 13 residues. Deletions cut 8 bases from V and 3 bases from J, with 9 bases between. CDR3 DNA sequence: TGCGCCAGTCGGGCGGTTGGGGCCAACGTCCTGACTTTC. It is translated as CASRAVGANVLTF.

The V gene is TRBV19, the J gene TRBJ2-5, with D uncertain. V was cut by 4 bases and J by 10 bases, with 19 bases left in between. CDR3 length: 14 amino acids. Germline V gene lookup returns CDR1 LNHDA and CDR2 SQIVND (reference sequence). The CDR3 bases are TGTGCCAGTAGTAGACGCTTCAGCTCCGCCCGCCAGTACTTC. This translates into CASSRRFSSARQYF.

The chain has TRBV27 and TRBJ2-7; 7 bases fit TRBD1. Unmatched junction bases numbered 4, after V lost 5 bases and J lost 0 bases. Germline lookup yields CDR1 MNHEY and CDR2 SMNVEV (reference sequence). The CDR3 consists of 14 residues. The CDR3 is CASSPRQGSYEQYF. DNA for the CDR3: TGTGCCAGCAGTCCGCGACAGGGCTCCTACGAGCAGTACTTC.